Listed below are T cell receptor beta chains from one sample, sequenced in a study of CD4 and CD8 cells across lung adenocarcinoma regions. TCRdb reanalysed the PCR reads using MiXCR and keeps one entry per CDR3 protein. Here the sample spans some 11,000 distinct CDR3 sequences, less than 70% being singletons. The sequencing sample was made of CD8+ T cells from the margin of a lung tumor. The receptors stem from a male donor with lung adenocarcinoma. The CD4 and CD8 labels of this study may be unreliable. The CDR3 runs from the conserved cysteine through the conserved F or W.

V gene	CDR3 protein
TRBV6-1	CARGYGGRDPETQYF
TRBV6-1	CASTGQPATNMQYF
TRBV12-5	CGDSGAGANVLTF
TRBV6-1	CASSEGSGQGYGYTF
TRBV27	CASSFSGGNEQYF
TRBV7-2	CASTLGSGGNIQYF
TRBV20-1	CSAQELPYNEQFF
TRBV6-1	CASGRGGGRSTDTQYF
TRBV6-5	CASRDRYTQYF
TRBV6-1	CASRSLGTGYGYTF
TRBV27	CASSFWGSGRVQETQYF
TRBV6-4	CASSGSRASAKSYNEQFF
TRBV6-1	CASSEEQGGTNEQFF
TRBV28	CASSRPRSNTEAFF
TRBV6-1	CASRPGISRGNEQFF
TRBV6-1	CASSEPLNLDRNEQFF
TRBV6-1	CASRTNGYNEQFF
TRBV5-1	CASSLKGQGGGELFF
TRBV12-3/TRBV12-4	CASSLSGLNTEAFF
TRBV6-1	CASSESGSHADTQYF
TRBV10-1	CASSGRDRGLNEQFF
TRBV6-4	CASGDGGRDPETQYF